This TCR beta chain was profiled in a study of technical replicates of blood from a handful of donors. Generated by immunoSEQ multiplex PCR, the TCRdb table keeps only in-frame clones and is missing some. The table has around 72,000 clones, 98% seen once. The TCR comes from a human donor in good health. Sequenced material: T cells isolated from PBMCs.

The CDR3 DNA reads as TGTGCCAGCAGCCCCCCTCAGGGTACCGCTGGCTACACCTTC. This codes for CASSPPQGTAGYTF. V gene TRBV5-4 combines with J gene TRBJ1-2, with a weak D call TRBD1 (5 bases). The germline V gene encodes CDR1 SGHNT and CDR2 YYREEE (reference sequence). The V end was cut by 4 bases, the J end by 7 bases, with 17 bases between. CDR3 length equals 14 residues.